Listed below are T cell receptor beta chains from one sample, sequenced in a study of blood T cell repertoires in COVID-19. Sequencing was performed with immunoSEQ multiplex PCR; in TCRdb, only in-frame clones are kept and a portion is missing. The data contain approximately 170,000 clones, around 86% of them seen just once; the ten biggest clones take up over 10%. The sequenced sample was peripheral blood. These receptors were obtained from a man between 65 and 80 years old who had recovered from COVID-19. Both conserved end residues are part of each CDR3. A D gene is named only where the DNA matches it firmly. Not every row has a clone size; where given, it reads once, few, many or a size class.

size: -
V: TRBV7-9
D: TRBD1
length: 17
J: TRBJ1-4
DNA: TGTGCCAGCAGCCAAGACAGGGGACAAGGGGGAAGGGAAAAACTGTTTTTT
CDR3: CASSQDRGQGGREKLFF

size: -
V: TRBV6-5
D: -
length: 15
J: TRBJ1-6
DNA: TGTGCCAGCAGTTACTCGAGCCAGGGTGATTCACCCCTCCACTTT
CDR3: CASSYSSQGDSPLHF

size: -
V: TRBV5-1
D: TRBD1
length: 13
J: TRBJ1-1
DNA: TGCGCCAGCGGACAGGGGGGGAACACTGAAGCTTTCTTT
CDR3: CASGQGGNTEAFF

size: -
V: TRBV5-4
D: TRBD2
length: 16
J: TRBJ2-5
DNA: TGTGCCAGCAGCACGGGGACTAGCGGGAGTAGAGAGACCCAGTACTTC
CDR3: CASSTGTSGSRETQYF

size: -
V: TRBV7-2
D: TRBD2
length: 16
J: TRBJ2-1
DNA: TGTGCCAGCAGTCCAGCGAGCGGGGTACTGGGCAATGAGCAGTTCTTC
CDR3: CASSPASGVLGNEQFF

size: many
V: TRBV7-9
D: TRBD2
length: 15
J: TRBJ2-3
DNA: TGTGCCAGCAGCTTGGCTAGCGGGAGCACAGATACGCAGTATTTT
CDR3: CASSLASGSTDTQYF

size: -
V: TRBV6-5
D: -
length: 12
J: TRBJ1-6
DNA: TGTGCCAGCAGGCGGCGGGGTTCACCCCTCCACTTT
CDR3: CASRRRGSPLHF

size: -
V: TRBV18
D: TRBD1
length: 14
J: TRBJ1-2
DNA: TGTGCCAGCTCACCGGGACAGATCTCCTATGGCTACACCTTC
CDR3: CASSPGQISYGYTF

size: -
V: TRBV5-5
D: TRBD1
length: 15
J: TRBJ2-2
DNA: TGTGCCAGCAGCCTTTGGGACAGGGTGACCGGGGAGCTGTTTTTT
CDR3: CASSLWDRVTGELFF

size: -
V: TRBV5-4
D: TRBD2
length: 13
J: TRBJ2-1
DNA: TGTGCCAGCAGTCATAGCGGGAGTTTTGAGCAGTTCTTC
CDR3: CASSHSGSFEQFF

size: -
V: TRBV28
D: -
length: 13
J: TRBJ1-4
DNA: TGTGCCAGCAGTTCTGGACAGAATGAAAAACTGTTTTTT
CDR3: CASSSGQNEKLFF

size: -
V: TRBV5-1
D: TRBD2
length: 17
J: TRBJ2-1
DNA: TGCGCCAGCAGGGAACGCCCGGGACTAGCGGAGTACAATGAGCAGTTCTTC
CDR3: CASRERPGLAEYNEQFF

size: -
V: TRBV19
D: TRBD2
length: 14
J: TRBJ2-7
DNA: TGTGCCAGTAGTATAGGACTAGCGCCCTACGAGCAGTACTTC
CDR3: CASSIGLAPYEQYF

size: -
V: TRBV7-9
D: TRBD2
length: 14
J: TRBJ2-1
DNA: TGTGCCCCGGGACGGGAGGGCTCCTACAATGAGCAGTTCTTC
CDR3: CAPGREGSYNEQFF

size: -
V: TRBV1
D: -
length: 15
J: TRBJ2-7
DNA: TGCACCAGCAGCCAAGAATTCACTAGCGGGGGGGAGCAGTACTTC
CDR3: CTSSQEFTSGGEQYF

size: -
V: TRBV6-2/TRBV6-3
D: TRBD2
length: 16
J: TRBJ2-7
DNA: TGTGCCAGCAGTTACTGGACTAGCGGGAGGTCCAACGAGCAGTACTTC
CDR3: CASSYWTSGRSNEQYF

size: -
V: TRBV28
D: TRBD1
length: 14
J: TRBJ1-4
DNA: TGTGCCAGCAGTGGGACAGGATTGTGGGAAAAACTGTTTTTT
CDR3: CASSGTGLWEKLFF

size: once
V: TRBV5-1
D: -
length: 13
J: TRBJ2-7
DNA: TGCGCCAGCAGCCAGGGTTTGGGTGGCGAGCAGTACTTC
CDR3: CASSQGLGGEQYF

size: -
V: TRBV9
D: TRBD1
length: 14
J: TRBJ2-2
DNA: TGTGCCAGCAACAGGGGGGTAGACACCGGGGAGCTGTTTTTT
CDR3: CASNRGVDTGELFF

size: -
V: TRBV18
D: -
length: 15
J: TRBJ2-3
DNA: TGTGCCAGCTCACCAATGGGCAGGGTCACAGATACGCAGTATTTT
CDR3: CASSPMGRVTDTQYF

size: -
V: TRBV20-1
D: -
length: 13
J: TRBJ1-1
DNA: TGCAGTGCTAGTCGGGGGGGCTACACTGAAGCTTTCTTT
CDR3: CSASRGGYTEAFF

size: -
V: TRBV12-5
D: TRBD2
length: 17
J: TRBJ2-1
DNA: TGTGCTAATGACACCGGGACTAGCGGGAGGGCCTACAATGAGCAGTTCTTC
CDR3: CANDTGTSGRAYNEQFF

size: -
V: TRBV7-8
D: TRBD2
length: 13
J: TRBJ2-3
DNA: TGTGCCAGCAGCCTAGCGGGGCTAGATACGCAGTATTTT
CDR3: CASSLAGLDTQYF

size: -
V: TRBV6-2/TRBV6-3
D: -
length: 13
J: TRBJ2-5
DNA: TGTGCCAGCAGTCAGGGTATCCAAGAGACCCAGTACTTC
CDR3: CASSQGIQETQYF

size: once
V: TRBV19
D: -
length: 15
J: TRBJ1-3
DNA: TGTGCCAGTAGTACCTATGCAGGCTCTGGAAACACCATATATTTT
CDR3: CASSTYAGSGNTIYF

size: -
V: TRBV19
D: -
length: 16
J: TRBJ1-2
DNA: TGTGCCAGTAGCCGAACAGGGACGGGGCCGAGCTATGGCTACACCTTC
CDR3: CASSRTGTGPSYGYTF

size: -
V: TRBV6-2/TRBV6-3
D: -
length: 13
J: TRBJ1-2
DNA: TGTGCCAGCAGTTCTCCGACAGACCATGGCTACACCTTC
CDR3: CASSSPTDHGYTF

size: -
V: TRBV6-5
D: -
length: 14
J: TRBJ2-3
DNA: TGTGCCAGCAGAATCGAACGAGACACAGATACGCAGTATTTT
CDR3: CASRIERDTDTQYF

size: few
V: TRBV11-1
D: TRBD1
length: 13
J: TRBJ1-2
DNA: TGTGCCAGCAGCGGGGACAGGGGCTATGGCTACACCTTC
CDR3: CASSGDRGYGYTF

size: -
V: TRBV2
D: -
length: 13
J: TRBJ2-1
DNA: TGTGCCAGCAAGGGGTTTACTGCGAGTGAGCAGTTCTTC
CDR3: CASKGFTASEQFF

size: few
V: TRBV10-3
D: -
length: 14
J: TRBJ2-7
DNA: TGTGCCATCAGTGAGTCGAGACAGTCCTACGAGCAGTACTTC
CDR3: CAISESRQSYEQYF

size: few
V: TRBV6-4
D: TRBD2
length: 16
J: TRBJ2-1
DNA: TGTGCCAGCAGTGACTCGAGTCGCCCGGGGGGCAATGAGCAGTTCTTC
CDR3: CASSDSSRPGGNEQFF

size: -
V: TRBV6-5
D: -
length: 15
J: TRBJ2-7
DNA: TGTGCCAGCAGTTACTCGAGGGATCCAGCCTACGAGCAGTACTTC
CDR3: CASSYSRDPAYEQYF

size: once
V: TRBV9
D: -
length: 16
J: TRBJ1-2
DNA: TGTGCCAGCAGCAAGACACAGGCTGTGCCGGGTGATGGCTACACCTTC
CDR3: CASSKTQAVPGDGYTF

size: -
V: TRBV5-1
D: TRBD2
length: 16
J: TRBJ2-3
DNA: TGCGCCAGCTTTGGCGGACTAGCGGGAGAAGAGAGTACGCAGTATTTT
CDR3: CASFGGLAGEESTQYF

size: -
V: TRBV5-1
D: -
length: 13
J: TRBJ2-7
DNA: TGCGCCAGCAGCCGGGACAACGCCTACGAGCAGTACTTC
CDR3: CASSRDNAYEQYF

size: -
V: TRBV5-8
D: -
length: 15
J: TRBJ1-5
DNA: TGTGCCAGCAGCTGGGGGGGGCGTCGCAATCAGCCCCAGCATTTT
CDR3: CASSWGGRRNQPQHF

size: -
V: TRBV12-3/TRBV12-4
D: -
length: 13
J: TRBJ1-3
DNA: TGTGCCAGCAGTTTTCTTGAGGGAAACACCATATATTTT
CDR3: CASSFLEGNTIYF

size: few
V: TRBV5-4
D: -
length: 13
J: TRBJ2-7
DNA: TGTGCCAGCAGCTCCAGGGGAGAGCACGAGCAGTACTTC
CDR3: CASSSRGEHEQYF

size: few
V: TRBV2
D: -
length: 13
J: TRBJ2-1
DNA: TGTGCCACCACGGGACTTCGCGGCAATGAGCAGTTCTTC
CDR3: CATTGLRGNEQFF

size: -
V: TRBV9
D: -
length: 15
J: TRBJ2-1
DNA: TGTGCCAGCAGCGTCGGACAGATACTCTACAATGAGCAGTTCTTC
CDR3: CASSVGQILYNEQFF

size: -
V: TRBV28
D: -
length: 11
J: TRBJ2-7
DNA: TGTGCCAGCAGCCAGGTCACGGAGCAGTACTTC
CDR3: CASSQVTEQYF

size: -
V: TRBV7-2
D: TRBD1
length: 15
J: TRBJ2-2
DNA: TGTGCCAGCAGCCGGACGACAGGGGGCACCGGGGAGCTGTTTTTT
CDR3: CASSRTTGGTGELFF

size: once
V: TRBV4-1
D: TRBD1
length: 14
J: TRBJ2-7
DNA: TGCGCCAGCAGCTTAACAGGACAGGGCCACGAGCAGTACTTC
CDR3: CASSLTGQGHEQYF

size: -
V: TRBV28
D: TRBD2
length: 15
J: TRBJ2-7
DNA: TGTGCCAGCAAAACAGCGGGAGGTCGTTCCTACGAGCAGTACTTC
CDR3: CASKTAGGRSYEQYF

size: -
V: TRBV11-1
D: TRBD1
length: 15
J: TRBJ2-7
DNA: TGTGCCAGCAGCTATCCGACAGGGCGATCCTACGAGCAGTACTTC
CDR3: CASSYPTGRSYEQYF

size: -
V: TRBV2
D: TRBD2
length: 18
J: TRBJ2-4
DNA: TGTGCCAGCAGGCAGACTAGCGGGACAACTCTAGCCAAAAACATTCAGTACTTC
CDR3: CASRQTSGTTLAKNIQYF